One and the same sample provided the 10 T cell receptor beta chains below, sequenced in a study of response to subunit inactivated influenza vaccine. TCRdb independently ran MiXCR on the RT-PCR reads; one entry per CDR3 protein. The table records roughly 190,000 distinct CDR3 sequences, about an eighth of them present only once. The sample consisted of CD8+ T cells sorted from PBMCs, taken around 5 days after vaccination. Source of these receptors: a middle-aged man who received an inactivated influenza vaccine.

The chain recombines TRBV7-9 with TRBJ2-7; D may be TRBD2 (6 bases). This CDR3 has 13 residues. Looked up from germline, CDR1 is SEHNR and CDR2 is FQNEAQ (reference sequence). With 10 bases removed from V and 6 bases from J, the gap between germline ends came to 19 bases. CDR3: CATDRGRTAEQYF. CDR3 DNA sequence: TGTGCCACCGACCGGGGGAGAACCGCCGAGCAGTACTTC.

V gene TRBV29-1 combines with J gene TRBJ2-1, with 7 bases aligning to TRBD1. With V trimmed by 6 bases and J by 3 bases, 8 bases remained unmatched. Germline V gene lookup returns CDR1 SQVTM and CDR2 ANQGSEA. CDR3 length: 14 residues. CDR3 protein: CSVRDSWVYNEQFF. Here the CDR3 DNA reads TGCAGCGTCCGGGACAGTTGGGTCTACAATGAGCAGTTCTTC.

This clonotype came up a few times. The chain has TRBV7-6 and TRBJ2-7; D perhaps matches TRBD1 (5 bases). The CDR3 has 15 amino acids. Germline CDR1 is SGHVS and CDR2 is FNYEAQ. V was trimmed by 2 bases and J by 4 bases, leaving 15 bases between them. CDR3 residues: CASSLIGREDYEQYF. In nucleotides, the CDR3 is TGTGCCAGCAGCTTAATCGGCAGGGAAGATTACGAGCAGTACTTC.

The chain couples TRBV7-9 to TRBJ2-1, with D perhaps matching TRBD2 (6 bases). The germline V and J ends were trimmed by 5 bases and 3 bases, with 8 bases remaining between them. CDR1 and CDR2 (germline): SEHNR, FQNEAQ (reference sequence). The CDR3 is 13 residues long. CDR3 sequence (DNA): TGTGCCAGCAGCCCGGACTACTACAATGAGCAGTTCTTC. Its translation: CASSPDYYNEQFF. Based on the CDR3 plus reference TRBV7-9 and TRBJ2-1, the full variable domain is DTGVSQNPRHKITKRGQNVTFRCDPISEHNRLYWYRQTLGQGPEFLTYFQNEAQLEKSRLLSDRFSAERPKGSFSTLEIQRTEQGDSAMYLCASSPDYYNEQFFGPGTRLTVL.

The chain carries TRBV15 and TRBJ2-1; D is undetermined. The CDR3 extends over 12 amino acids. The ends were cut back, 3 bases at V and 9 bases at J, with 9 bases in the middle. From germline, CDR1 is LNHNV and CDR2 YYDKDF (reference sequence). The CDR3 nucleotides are TGTGCCACCAGCAGTGGTATGTTTGAGCAGTTCTTC. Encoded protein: CATSSGMFEQFF.

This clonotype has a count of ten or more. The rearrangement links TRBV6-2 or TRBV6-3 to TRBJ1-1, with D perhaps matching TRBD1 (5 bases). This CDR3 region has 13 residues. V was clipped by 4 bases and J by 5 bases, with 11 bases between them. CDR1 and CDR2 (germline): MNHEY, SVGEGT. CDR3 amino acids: CASSFRVSTEAFF. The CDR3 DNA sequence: TGTGCCAGCAGTTTCAGGGTATCTACTGAAGCTTTCTTT.

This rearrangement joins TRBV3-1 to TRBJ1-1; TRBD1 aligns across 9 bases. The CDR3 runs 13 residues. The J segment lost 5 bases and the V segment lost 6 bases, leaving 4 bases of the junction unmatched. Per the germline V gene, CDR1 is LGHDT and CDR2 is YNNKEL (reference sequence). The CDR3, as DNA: TGTGCCAGCAGGCGACAGGGGGAAACTGAAGCTTTCTTT. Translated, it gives CASRRQGETEAFF. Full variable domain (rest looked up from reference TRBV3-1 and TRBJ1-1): DTAVSQTPKYLVTQMGNDKSIKCEQNLGHDTMYWYKQDSKKFLKIMFSYNNKELIINETVPNRFSPKSPDKAHLNLHINSLELGDSAVYFCASRRQGETEAFFGQGTRLTVV.

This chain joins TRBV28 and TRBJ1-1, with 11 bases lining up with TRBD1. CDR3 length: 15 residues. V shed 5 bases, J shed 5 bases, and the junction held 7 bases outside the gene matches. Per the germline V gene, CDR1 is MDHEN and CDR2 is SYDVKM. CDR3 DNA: TGTGCCAGCAGTGCGGACAGGGGGCCCCAAACTGAAGCTTTCTTT. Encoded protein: CASSADRGPQTEAFF.

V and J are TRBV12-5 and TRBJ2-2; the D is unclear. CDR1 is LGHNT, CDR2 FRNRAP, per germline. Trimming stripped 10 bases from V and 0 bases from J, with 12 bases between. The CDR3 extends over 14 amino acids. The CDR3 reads CAKGDGPNTGELFF. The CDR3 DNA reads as TGTGCTAAGGGCGACGGACCGAACACCGGGGAGCTGTTTTTT. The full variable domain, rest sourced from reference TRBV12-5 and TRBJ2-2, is DARVTQTPRHKVTEMGQEVTMRCQPILGHNTVFWYRQTMMQGLELLAYFRNRAPLDDSGMPKDRFSAEMPDATLATLKIQPSEPRDSAVYFCAKGDGPNTGELFFGEGSRLTVL.

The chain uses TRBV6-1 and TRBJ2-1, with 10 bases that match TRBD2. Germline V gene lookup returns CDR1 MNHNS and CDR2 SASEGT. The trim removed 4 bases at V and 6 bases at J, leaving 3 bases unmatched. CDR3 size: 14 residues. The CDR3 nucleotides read TGTGCCAGCAGTGGAAGCGGGGGGGGCAATGAGCAGTTCTTC. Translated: CASSGSGGGNEQFF.